Detailed here is one T cell receptor (beta chain). Its antigen is unidentified. This clone may be a read error of a much larger clone one base away. The CDR3 loop spans 12 amino acids. The germline CDR1 and CDR2 sequences are MNHEY and SMNVEV (reference sequence). Trimming took 8 bases from V and 6 from J; bases not matched to a gene: 3. A J-beta primer mix and a sample-barcoded 5' primer were used in a second PCR of roughly 6 to 11 cycles. Each sample provided no less than 2.5 million CDR3-containing paired-end reads. TCRdb reprocessed the 5' RACE reads with MiXCR, giving one entry per CDR3 protein. In the table there are about 1.6 million distinct CDR3 sequences, around 36% of which are singletons. The data originate from a study of blood T cells in healthy people across ages. General study findings and limits: A greater number of naive CD4+ cells and higher diversity distinguished long-lived donors from aged donors. Diversity of TCR beta per million T cells declined in a roughly linear way with age.

This TCR was recovered from a woman in her twenties or thirties in good health. Input material: blood. The chain recombines TRBV27 with TRBJ2-4, with TRBD1 matching over 8 bases. The CDR3 protein is CASLDRGNIQYF. DNA for the CDR3: TGTGCCAGCCTCGACAGGGGAAACATTCAGTACTTC.